This T cell receptor (beta chain) was sequenced in a study of Siglec-9 on CD8 T cells in melanoma. Study-level results: Siglec-9 reportedly marks and regulates an effector memory CD8+ T-cell subset apparently accumulating in melanoma tumors.

With 5 bases clipped from V and 4 bases from J, the junction kept 5 bases outside the gene matches. Germline V gives CDR1 SGHAT, CDR2 FQNNGV. The CDR3 runs to 15 residues. As concerns this clone: Its antigen is currently unknown.

TCRdb keeps only in-frame clones here, not all; method: immunoSEQ multiplex PCR. Among roughly 35,000 clones listed, about 80% were seen once. The receptor was derived from a human donor in good health. The sequencing sample was made of Siglec-9- CD8+ T cells sorted from blood. The V gene is TRBV11-2, the J gene TRBJ2-7; 13 bases line up with TRBD2. The CDR3 DNA follows: TGTGCCAGCAGCACGGAGACTAGCGGGGGGTACGAGCAGTACTTC. Residues: CASSTETSGGYEQYF.